The T cell receptor (beta chain) described here comes from a study of post-analysis software for immune sequencing data. Germline V gives CDR1 WNHNN, CDR2 SYGVQD (reference sequence). The CDR3 consists of 14 residues. Deletions cut 2 bases from V and 4 bases from J, with 9 bases between. Sequencing libraries made from TCR beta cDNA carried unique molecular identifiers. In TCRdb, the PCR reads were re-called with MiXCR into one record per CDR3 protein. Of about 540,000 distinct CDR3 sequences listed, around 34% are singletons. General observations from the study: F measure grouped same-batch samples tightly together. Those with multiple sclerosis, the patient group, showed significantly lower normalized Chao1 diversity than controls. Higher frequency in patients than in controls was seen for five TRBV segments, with TRBV5-6, TRBV5-1 and TRBV20-1 among them.

This clonotype has a count of ten or more. Its target is unknown. This clonotype originated in a girl aged 2-17 years with multiple sclerosis. V gene TRBV10-1 combines with J gene TRBJ2-1; D may be TRBD1 or TRBD2 (6 bases each). The sequenced sample consisted of blood. CDR3 sequence (DNA): TGCGCCAGCAGTGAGAGGGGGAGGTACAATGAGCAGTTCTTC. Translated, it gives CASSERGRYNEQFF.